The T cell receptor (beta chain) described here comes from a study of blood T cell repertoires in COVID-19. TCRdb's copy holds only in-frame clones and misses some; the assay was immunoSEQ multiplex PCR. The sample lists over 90,000 clones, 88% occurring once. The origin of this receptor is a human donor in a cohort sampled during active COVID-19. The sample comprised peripheral blood.

The CDR3 loop reads CASSLRPSGTTFETQYF. The CDR3 nucleotides read TGTGCCAGCAGCTTACGCCCATCCGGGACTACCTTTGAGACCCAGTACTTC. The genes are TRBV7-2 and TRBJ2-5; 7 bases line up with TRBD2. J gave up 5 bases and V 2 bases, and 14 bases lay outside the gene matches. CDR3 length equals 17 residues. In germline, CDR1 is SGHTA, CDR2 FQGNSA.